The source of this TCR beta chain is a study of beta chain features in type 1 diabetes. Expressed TCRB transcripts got sequenced, as all isolated RNA was reverse transcribed. Roughly 3.4 million reads per sample on average were obtained from naive, central memory and regulatory T cell samples. TCRdb's copy holds only in-frame clones and misses some; the assay was immunoSEQ multiplex PCR. The table shows hundreds of thousands of clones, with approximately 11% occurring only once. The germline gives CDR1 MNHEY, CDR2 SVGAGI. V gave up 0 bases and J gave up 0 bases, with 9 bases separating them. The CDR3 loop spans 16 amino acids. General observations from the study: Shortening that was moderate but significant affected the TCRB CDR3s of Type 1 diabetes patients in all four CD4+ subsets.

This clone was seen more than once but under ten times. Its antigen is still unknown. The TCR was taken from a woman in her 30s in good health. V gene TRBV6-5 combines with J gene TRBJ2-1; no reliable D call. The sequencing input was naive CD4+ T cells from blood. The CDR3 spells CASSYSFSSSYNEQFF. As DNA, the CDR3 is TGTGCCAGCAGTTACTCCTTCTCGAGCTCCTACAATGAGCAGTTCTTC.